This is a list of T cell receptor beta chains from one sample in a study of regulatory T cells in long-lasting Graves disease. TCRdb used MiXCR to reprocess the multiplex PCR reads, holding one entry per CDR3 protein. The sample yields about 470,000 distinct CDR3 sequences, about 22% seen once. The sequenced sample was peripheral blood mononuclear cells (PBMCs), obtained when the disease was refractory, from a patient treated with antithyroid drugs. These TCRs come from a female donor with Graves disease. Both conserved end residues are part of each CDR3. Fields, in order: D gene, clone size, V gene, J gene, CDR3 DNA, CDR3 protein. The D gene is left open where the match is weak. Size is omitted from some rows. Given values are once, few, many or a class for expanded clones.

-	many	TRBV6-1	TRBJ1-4	TGTGCCAGCAGGGGAGTTAATGAAAAACTGTTTTTT	CASRGVNEKLFF
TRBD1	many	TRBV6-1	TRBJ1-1	TGTGCCAGCAGTGTACAGGGGGCCACTGAAGCTTTCTTT	CASSVQGATEAFF
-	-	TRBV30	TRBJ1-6	TGTGCCTGGGGCACCAGGCAACTAGGGGTCTCCTATAATTCACCCCTCCACTTT	CAWGTRQLGVSYNSPLHF
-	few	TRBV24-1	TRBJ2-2	TGTGCCACCAGTGATTCGTGGACGGGACGGGGGTCCACCGGGGAGCTGTTTTTT	CATSDSWTGRGSTGELFF
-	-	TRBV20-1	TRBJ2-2	TGCAGTGCAGGGGCCCCCGACACCGGGGAGCTGTTTTTT	CSAGAPDTGELFF
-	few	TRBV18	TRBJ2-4	TGTGCCAGCTCACCACTAGGGGCGGCCAAAAACATTCAGTACTTC	CASSPLGAAKNIQYF
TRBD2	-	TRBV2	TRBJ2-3	TGTGCCAGCAGTGCGACTAGCGGGAGCACAGATACGCAGTATTTT	CASSATSGSTDTQYF
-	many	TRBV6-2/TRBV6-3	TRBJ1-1	TGTGCCAGCAGTGAATACAAGCAGAGGGCTTTCTTT	CASSEYKQRAFF
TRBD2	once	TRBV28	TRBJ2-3	TGTGCCACCAGTAGCGGGGGGGCAGATACGCAGTATTTT	CATSSGGADTQYF
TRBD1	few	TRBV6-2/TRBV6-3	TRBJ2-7	TGTGCCAGCAGTGCGCGACAGGGCGGCGAGCAGTACTTC	CASSARQGGEQYF
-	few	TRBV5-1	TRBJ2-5	TGCGCCAGCAGCTTGGGCCAGGGCTCGGGAGAGACCCAGTACTTC	CASSLGQGSGETQYF
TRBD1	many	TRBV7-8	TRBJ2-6	TGTGCCAGCAGCTTTGTCTGGGACAGCTACTCTGGGGCCAACGTCCTGACTTTC	CASSFVWDSYSGANVLTF
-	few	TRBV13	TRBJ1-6	TGTGCCAGCGCGCCCAGGAAGGAGGGTCCACCCCTCCACTTT	CASAPRKEGPPLHF
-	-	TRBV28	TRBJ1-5	TGTGCCAGCAGCCTGGGGAGCGGGGGATCGGGACAGCCCCAGCATTTT	CASSLGSGGSGQPQHF
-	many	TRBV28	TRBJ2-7	TGTGCCAGCAGGGGTCTCGAGCAGTACTTC	CASRGLEQYF
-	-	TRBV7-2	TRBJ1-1	TGTGCCAGCAGCTTAGAGATCCGGGGCACTGAAGCTTTCTTT	CASSLEIRGTEAFF
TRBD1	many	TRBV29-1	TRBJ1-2	TGCAGCGTAGCCGGGGACAGCTATGGCTACACCTTC	CSVAGDSYGYTF
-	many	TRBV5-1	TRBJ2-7	TGTGCCAGCAGTTTAGTAGGCTACGAGCAGTACTTC	CASSLVGYEQYF
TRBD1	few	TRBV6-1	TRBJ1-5	TGTGCCAGCAGTCTACGGACAGGGGGGTTGGGCAATCAGCCCCAGCATTTT	CASSLRTGGLGNQPQHF
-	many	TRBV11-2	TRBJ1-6	TGTGCCAGCAGCTTACGGACCCGGGGCCTGACTTCACCCCTCCACTTT	CASSLRTRGLTSPLHF
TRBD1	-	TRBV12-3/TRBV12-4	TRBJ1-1	TGTGTCAGCAGGGCAGGGGGCGAGGGCACTGAAGCTTTCTTT	CVSRAGGEGTEAFF
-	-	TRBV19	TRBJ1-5	TGTGCCAGCGTCCCGTTCCCGAATCAGCCCCAGCATTTT	CASVPFPNQPQHF
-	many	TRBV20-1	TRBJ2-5	TGCAGTGCTAGACCAAGACGGGCTGAGACCCAGTACTTC	CSARPRRAETQYF